Following are 30 T cell receptor beta chains from one sample sequenced in a study of T-cell reconstitution after alpha-beta-depleted transplantation in children. Molecular barcoding with unique molecular identifiers was used for the TCRbeta library. TCRdb called the PCR reads again in MiXCR, with one record for every CDR3 protein. The repertoire holds about 500,000 distinct CDR3 sequences, with roughly an eighth as singletons. The specimen comprised PBMCs, mostly from graft donor cells, sampled 180 days after TCRalphabeta/CD19-depleted stem cell transplant. These receptors originate from a female patient aged 2 to 10 who had a stem cell transplant for aplastic anemia, so the T cells may come from the graft donor.

This clonotype was seen a handful of times. The CDR3 is CAWSVRGPDTQYF. In nucleotides, the CDR3 is TGTGCCTGGAGTGTCAGGGGGCCAGATACGCAGTATTTT. This rearrangement joins TRBV30 to TRBJ2-3, with 8 bases fitting TRBD1. V lost 0 bases to trimming and J lost 4 bases; unmatched junction nucleotides: 0. The CDR3 covers 13 residues. Germline V gene sequence: CDR1 GTSNPN, CDR2 SVGIG (reference sequence). Variable domain in full (rest from reference TRBV30 and TRBJ2-3): SQTIHQWPATLVQPVGSPLSLECTVEGTSNPNLYWYRQAAGRGLQLLFYSVGIGQISSEVPQNLSASRPQDRQFILSSKKLLLSDSGFYLCAWSVRGPDTQYFGPGTRLTVL.

This clonotype was counted only a few times. This sequence joins TRBV7-2 and TRBJ2-1, with TRBD2 as a possible D gene (6 bases). This CDR3 contains 11 residues. CDR1 and CDR2 (germline): SGHTA, FQGNSA. V was trimmed by 5 bases and J by 13 bases, leaving 12 bases between them. DNA for the CDR3: TGTGCCAGCAGCATGGGGGGATTACAGTTCTTC. Encoded protein: CASSMGGLQFF.

The chain recombines TRBV15 with TRBJ2-5; D is possibly TRBD1 or TRBD2 (5 bases each). This CDR3 region has 15 residues. Germline V gene lookup returns CDR1 LNHNV and CDR2 YYDKDF (reference sequence). V shed 1 base and J shed 9 bases, with 18 bases lying between them. CDR3 DNA sequence: TGTGCCACCAGCAGAGGATTGGGACCCCGGCAGGCCCAGTACTTC. It encodes CATSRGLGPRQAQYF. The entire variable domain, with the rest obtained from reference TRBV15 and TRBJ2-5, is as follows: DAMVIQNPRYQVTQFGKPVTLSCSQTLNHNVMYWYQQKSSQAPKLLFHYYDKDFNNEADTPDNFQSRRPNTSFCFLDIRSPGLGDTAMYLCATSRGLGPRQAQYFGPGTRLLVL.

This clonotype was observed a few times. The chain combines TRBV5-1 with TRBJ2-5; no clear D gene. V was pared by 4 bases and J by 3 bases, with 16 bases between. CDR3 length equals 15 residues. Germline V gene sequence: CDR1 SGHRS, CDR2 YFSETQ. The CDR3 reads CASSHPERAEETQYF. CDR3 DNA sequence: TGCGCCAGCAGCCACCCGGAACGGGCGGAAGAGACCCAGTACTTC.

The rearrangement links TRBV7-9 to TRBJ1-1; the match to TRBD1 covers 9 bases. With V trimmed by 5 bases and J by 3 bases, 4 bases remained unmatched. Per the germline V gene, CDR1 is SEHNR and CDR2 is FQNEAQ (reference sequence). This CDR3 contains 14 residues. The CDR3, as DNA: TGTGCCAGCAGCGACCGGACAGGGGACACTGAAGCTTTCTTT. It yields the protein CASSDRTGDTEAFF.

This clonotype was recorded a few times. The chain recombines TRBV20-1 with TRBJ2-1, with D perhaps matching TRBD2 (6 bases). The CDR3 loop spans 13 amino acids. The germline gives CDR1 DFQATT, CDR2 SNEGSKA (reference sequence). This CDR3 is CSPRDWQKNEQFF. The CDR3 region has the DNA TGCAGCCCCCGGGACTGGCAAAAAAATGAGCAGTTCTTC.

This chain uses TRBV3-1 with TRBJ2-7, with 7 bases identical to TRBD1. The V and J ends lost 2 bases and 4 bases, in that order; junction bases with no gene match: 8. The CDR3 runs 15 residues. Germline CDR1 is LGHDT and CDR2 is YNNKEL (reference sequence). CDR3 residues: CASSQLGTERYEQYF. CDR3 in DNA: TGTGCCAGCAGCCAACTGGGGACAGAGAGATACGAGCAGTACTTC.

The table lists this clonotype with a few counts. The chain employs TRBV3-1 and TRBJ1-6; D unresolved. Trimming pared 2 bases from V and 16 bases from J, leaving 9 bases between. Germline CDR1 reads LGHDT; CDR2 reads YNNKEL (reference sequence). This CDR3 is built from 11 residues. The CDR3: CASSQSRLLHF. Here the CDR3 DNA reads TGTGCCAGCAGCCAATCGCGGCTTCTCCACTTT.

The chain couples TRBV7-9 to TRBJ2-7, with D hard to call. Trimming shortened V by 2 bases and J by 3 bases, and 17 bases separated the two germline ends. Per the germline V gene, CDR1 is SEHNR and CDR2 is FQNEAQ (reference sequence). The CDR3 has 16 amino acids. In nucleotides, the CDR3 is TGTGCCAGCAGCTTACTTGGCGGCCCCAAATACTACGAGCAGTACTTC. Amino acid sequence: CASSLLGGPKYYEQYF.

This clonotype was detected only a few times. This chain uses TRBV20-1 with TRBJ2-1; no reliable D call. This CDR3 contains 15 residues. Trimming cost V 0 bases and J 6 bases, with 15 bases left between them. Germline V lookup: CDR1 DFQATT, CDR2 SNEGSKA (reference sequence). The CDR3 bases are TGCAGTGCTAGAGATGGGCGTGGAATAGCCAATGAGCAGTTCTTC. Its translation: CSARDGRGIANEQFF.

This clonotype was counted between two and nine times. The DNA for the CDR3 is TGTGCCAGCAGCCTGGTTGCTAGCGGGAGGGGTGATACGCAGTATTTT. As protein: CASSLVASGRGDTQYF. The chain carries TRBV12-3 or TRBV12-4 and TRBJ2-3; 12 nucleotides line up with TRBD2. This CDR3 contains 16 residues. The V gene end was trimmed by 6 bases and the J gene end by 6 bases; junction bases not matched to a gene: 10.

In this sample, this clonotype turned up many times. V is TRBV25-1 and J is TRBJ2-5; D is possibly TRBD1 (6 bases). Germline lookup yields CDR1 MGHDK and CDR2 SYGVNS. The length of the CDR3 is 15 residues. Trimming removed 10 bases from V and 5 bases from J, with 23 bases in between. CDR3 protein: CATGQGQLLIETQYF. Written as DNA, the CDR3 is TGTGCCACCGGCCAGGGGCAGCTGCTTATCGAGACCCAGTACTTC.

The V and J genes are TRBV20-1 and TRBJ2-7, with 8 nucleotides matching TRBD1. V shed 4 bases, J shed 7 bases, and the junction held 12 bases outside the gene matches. This CDR3 spans 14 amino acids. CDR1 and CDR2 (germline): DFQATT, SNEGSKA (reference sequence). The CDR3 nucleotides are TGCAGTGCTATCTCGACAGGGGACGGGTGGGAGCAGTACGTC. It is translated as CSAISTGDGWEQYV.

The CDR3: CASSPRSEGEQFF. The CDR3 region has the DNA TGTGCCAGCTCACCCAGATCTGAGGGGGAGCAGTTCTTC. J is TRBJ2-1 and V is TRBV18, with D possibly called TRBD1 or TRBD2 (5 bases each). There are 13 residues in the CDR3. Germline V gives CDR1 KGHSH, CDR2 LQKENI. V was pared by 3 bases and J by 10 bases, with 13 bases between.

The chain recombines TRBV7-9 with TRBJ2-7; D is perhaps TRBD2 (6 bases). Germline CDR1 and CDR2: SEHNR and FQNEAQ (reference sequence). Trimming cost V 0 bases and J 5 bases, with 17 bases left between them. The CDR3 length is 16 residues. CDR3 loop: CASSLAYGGQGDEQYV. The DNA of the CDR3 is TGTGCCAGCAGCTTAGCCTATGGAGGGCAGGGCGACGAGCAGTACGTC.

This clonotype was counted a few times. The chain carries TRBV29-1 and TRBJ1-5; maybe TRBD1 (5 bases). This CDR3 comprises 14 residues. Trimming left V 4 bases short and J 8 bases short, with 18 bases between. Germline V lookup: CDR1 SQVTM, CDR2 ANQGSEA. As DNA, the CDR3 is TGCAGCGTTGGGGGGGGGAGTCCTCGGGAGCCCCAGCATTTT. The encoded protein is CSVGGGSPREPQHF.

The chain combines TRBV12-3 or TRBV12-4 with TRBJ2-1; D tentatively fits TRBD1 or TRBD2 (5 bases each). This CDR3 comprises 15 residues. V lost 3 bases, J lost 3 bases, and 12 bases lay in between. CDR3 coding DNA: TGTGCCAGCAGTTTCACTCGAGGGGACTACAATGAGCAGTTCTTC. Protein sequence: CASSFTRGDYNEQFF.

This chain links TRBV15 with TRBJ2-1; D unclear. The CDR3 runs to 11 residues. The germline V gene has CDR1 LNHNV and CDR2 YYDKDF (reference sequence). The V end was cut by 1 base, the J end by 10 bases, with 5 bases between. CDR3 sequence reads: CATSRGLEQFF. In DNA form, the CDR3 reads TGTGCCACCAGCAGAGGTTTGGAGCAGTTCTTC.

In this sample, this clonotype turned up many times. This chain's CDR3 is CASSLGQLYEQYF. The CDR3 region has the DNA TGCGCCAGCAGCTTGGGGCAGTTATACGAGCAGTACTTC. The chain links TRBV5-1 to TRBJ2-7; unclear D gene. The CDR3 sequence is 13 residues long. The V end was cut by 0 bases, the J end by 4 bases, with 8 bases between. Germline V gene lookup returns CDR1 SGHRS and CDR2 YFSETQ.

This chain joins TRBV6-2 or TRBV6-3 and TRBJ2-7, with no clear D. The length of the CDR3 is 13 residues. Trimming took off 2 bases at V and 6 bases at J, with 11 bases between the two ends. Germline assignment: CDR1 MNHEY and CDR2 SVGEGT. CDR3 sequence reads: CASSYRGYFEQYV. The DNA of the CDR3 is TGTGCCAGCAGTTACCGAGGTTACTTCGAGCAGTACGTC.

This clonotype has ten or more counts. The chain uses TRBV27 and TRBJ2-3; 7 bases agree with TRBD2. The ends lost 1 base at V and 2 bases at J; junction bases unmatched: 6. The CDR3 runs 16 residues. The germline gives CDR1 MNHEY, CDR2 SMNVEV (reference sequence). CDR3 in amino acids: CASSLLAGAHTDTQYF. DNA of the CDR3: TGTGCCAGCAGTTTATTGGCGGGAGCCCACACAGATACGCAGTATTTT.

V and J are TRBV29-1 and TRBJ1-2; TRBD1 aligns across 9 bases. Germline V gene lookup returns CDR1 SQVTM and CDR2 ANQGSEA. The V and J ends lost 6 bases and 2 bases, in that order; junction bases with no gene match: 4. There are 13 residues in the CDR3. This CDR3 is CSVYRGRNYGYTF. CDR3 DNA: TGCAGCGTCTACAGGGGGCGCAACTATGGCTACACCTTC.

This clonotype was seen at least ten times. V and J are TRBV28 and TRBJ2-2; D remains unclear. Germline CDR1 reads MDHEN; CDR2 reads SYDVKM. Between the trimmed V and J ends, which lost 0 bases and 2 bases, there was a span of 7 bases. The CDR3 extends over 15 amino acids. This chain's CDR3 is CASSLWAENTGELFF. The CDR3 coding sequence is TGTGCCAGCAGTTTATGGGCAGAAAACACCGGGGAGCTGTTTTTT.

The chain couples TRBV9 to TRBJ2-1; either TRBD1 or TRBD2 may supply D (6 bases each). The CDR3 covers 13 residues. Trimming took off 3 bases at V and 8 bases at J, with 12 bases between the two ends. CDR1 SGDLS and CDR2 YYNGEE come from the germline V gene. CDR3 nucleotides: TGTGCCAGCAGCGCAAACAGGGACTATGAGCAGTTCTTC. It encodes CASSANRDYEQFF.

This clonotype has more than one count but fewer than ten. The V gene is TRBV7-9, the J gene TRBJ2-1; TRBD2 matches 10 bases. In germline, CDR1 is SEHNR, CDR2 FQNEAQ (reference sequence). This CDR3 contains 15 residues. The V segment lost 1 base and the J segment 5 bases; nucleotides outside the gene matches: 2. As DNA, the CDR3 is TGTGCCAGCAGCTTAGTCGGACTAGCGGACAATGAGCAGTTCTTC. This translates into CASSLVGLADNEQFF.

The gene calls are TRBV12-3 or TRBV12-4 and TRBJ2-3, with TRBD1 as a possible D gene (6 bases). Trimming removed 6 bases at V and 6 bases at J, with 10 bases between. The CDR3 covers 12 residues. CDR3 sequence (DNA): TGTGCCAGCAGGCCAACAGGGGATACGCAGTATTTT. This translates into CASRPTGDTQYF.

The V and J genes are TRBV28 and TRBJ1-5; 7 bases line up with TRBD1. The ends lost 2 bases at V and 3 bases at J; junction bases unmatched: 7. Looked up from germline, CDR1 is MDHEN and CDR2 is SYDVKM. This CDR3 region has 16 residues. The CDR3 region is CASSLTGTVNNQPQHF. The DNA for the CDR3 is TGTGCCAGCAGTTTAACCGGGACAGTAAACAATCAGCCCCAGCATTTT.

In this sample, this clonotype turned up a few times. The genes are TRBV29-1 and TRBJ2-1; D unresolved. Per germline, CDR1 SQVTM and CDR2 ANQGSEA. The V end was cut by 3 bases, the J end by 3 bases, with 12 bases between. The CDR3 runs to 14 residues. The CDR3 loop reads CSVEASVVYNEQFF. The CDR3 DNA sequence: TGCAGCGTTGAGGCGAGCGTAGTCTACAATGAGCAGTTCTTC.

This sequence joins TRBV20-1 and TRBJ1-2, with unresolved D. Trimming took off 1 base at V and 4 bases at J, with 13 bases between the two ends. Germline CDR1 is DFQATT and CDR2 is SNEGSKA (reference sequence). The length of the CDR3 is 14 residues. Written as DNA, the CDR3 is TGCAGTGCTAGAGGGGATGAGCGATTCTATGGCTACACCTTC. Its translation is CSARGDERFYGYTF.

J is TRBJ1-2 and V is TRBV29-1, with D unresolved. V shed 7 bases and J shed 8 bases, with 17 bases lying between them. This CDR3 spans 12 amino acids. Germline values: CDR1 SQVTM, CDR2 ANQGSEA. DNA of the CDR3: TGCAGCGAAGTAGGGCCGGACGCGGGCTACACCTTC. Translated: CSEVGPDAGYTF. The entire variable domain, with the rest obtained from reference TRBV29-1 and TRBJ1-2, is as follows: SAVISQKPSRDICQRGTSLTIQCQVDSQVTMMFWYRQQPGQSLTLIATANQGSEATYESGFVIDKFPISRPNLTFSTLTVSNMSPEDSSIYLCSEVGPDAGYTFGSGTRLTVV.